This T cell receptor (beta chain) was profiled in a study of blood T cells in healthy people across ages. Study information: Capture by template switching was about one barcoded beta molecule per two T cells.

Combining a sample-barcoded 5' primer with a J-beta primer mix, a second PCR ran for about 6 to 11 cycles. A template-switch adaptor with 12 random nucleotides tagged each cDNA molecule. TCRdb redid the calling of the 5' RACE reads with MiXCR, one entry per CDR3 protein. This table has over 1.5 million distinct CDR3 sequences, 49% appearing once. Overall study results and limits: Estimates drawn from one million T cells were deemed to understate diversity.

With regard to this clonotype: Antigen: not known.

The CDR3 consists of 13 residues. Trimming stripped 4 bases from V and 4 bases from J, with 14 bases between. From germline, CDR1 is DFQATT and CDR2 SNEGSKA (reference sequence). The receptor was derived from a woman between 40 and 50 years old in good health. The chain couples TRBV20-1 to TRBJ2-7; the D gene is possibly TRBD2 (6 bases). The sequenced sample consisted of blood. Written as DNA, the CDR3 is TGCAGTGCTATGGGGACTTTTTCTTACGAGCAGTACTTC. Amino acid sequence: CSAMGTFSYEQYF.